The rows below give T cell receptor beta chains drawn from one sample of a study of blood T cell repertoires in COVID-19. Produced via immunoSEQ multiplex PCR; TCRdb's table is partial and in-frame only. In the table there are about 160,000 clones, more than 65% of which are singletons. The material sequenced was PBMCs or T cells enriched from blood (not recorded which). These receptors all come from a man between 60 and 70 years old who had recovered from COVID-19. Both conserved end residues are part of each CDR3. The order of the fields is J gene, D gene, clone size, V gene, CDR3 DNA, CDR3 protein. A D gene is named only where the DNA matches it firmly. Size tells how often a clone was seen (once, few, many) or the class of an expanded clone, and some rows leave it out.

J gene: TRBJ2-1
D gene: .
clone size: .
V gene: TRBV4-2
CDR3 DNA: TGTGCCAGCAGCCAAGTCACAGGTCAGTCGTTCTTC
CDR3 protein: CASSQVTGQSFF

J gene: TRBJ2-7
D gene: TRBD2
clone size: .
V gene: TRBV7-3
CDR3 DNA: TGTGCCAGCAGCTTACTCTCACCAACTAGCGGGAAAACCTACGAGCAGTACTTC
CDR3 protein: CASSLLSPTSGKTYEQYF

J gene: TRBJ2-2
D gene: TRBD1
clone size: .
V gene: TRBV5-8
CDR3 DNA: TGTGCCAGCAGCTTGCCGGGACAGGGGGTCTTCACCGGGGAGCTGTTTTTT
CDR3 protein: CASSLPGQGVFTGELFF

J gene: TRBJ2-2
D gene: .
clone size: .
V gene: TRBV11-2
CDR3 DNA: TGTGCCAGCAGCTTAGAACTAGTTAACACCGGGGAGCTGTTTTTT
CDR3 protein: CASSLELVNTGELFF

J gene: TRBJ2-1
D gene: .
clone size: .
V gene: TRBV2
CDR3 DNA: TGTGCCAGCAGGGGTAGGGGCGGTCCTACGATGAATGAGCAGTTCTTC
CDR3 protein: CASRGRGGPTMNEQFF

J gene: TRBJ2-5
D gene: .
clone size: .
V gene: TRBV21-1
CDR3 DNA: TGTGCCAGCAGCGCCTTGACTAGCGGGAGAATCCAAGAGACCCAGTACTTC
CDR3 protein: CASSALTSGRIQETQYF

J gene: TRBJ1-1
D gene: .
clone size: .
V gene: TRBV7-9
CDR3 DNA: TGTGCCAGCAGCTTACAGACTGAAGCTTTCTTT
CDR3 protein: CASSLQTEAFF

J gene: TRBJ2-3
D gene: TRBD1
clone size: many
V gene: TRBV27
CDR3 DNA: TGTGCCAGCAGTACCCCGACAGGGTCTGGCACAGATACGCAGTATTTT
CDR3 protein: CASSTPTGSGTDTQYF

J gene: TRBJ2-3
D gene: .
clone size: once
V gene: TRBV5-6
CDR3 DNA: TGTGCCAGCAGCCCTACTAGCACGGGTGGAGATACGCAGTATTTT
CDR3 protein: CASSPTSTGGDTQYF

J gene: TRBJ2-1
D gene: .
clone size: .
V gene: TRBV28
CDR3 DNA: TGTGCCAGCAGTTTATATAGAGCGGGCAAAGGGGAGCAGTTCTTC
CDR3 protein: CASSLYRAGKGEQFF

J gene: TRBJ1-6
D gene: TRBD1
clone size: few
V gene: TRBV30
CDR3 DNA: TGTGCCTGCCGGACAGGGTGGAATTCACCCCTCCACTTT
CDR3 protein: CACRTGWNSPLHF

J gene: TRBJ1-3
D gene: .
clone size: .
V gene: TRBV7-6
CDR3 DNA: TGTGCCAGCAGCTCTTCGTCGGGAGGAAACACCATATATTTT
CDR3 protein: CASSSSSGGNTIYF

J gene: TRBJ1-1
D gene: .
clone size: .
V gene: TRBV7-2
CDR3 DNA: TGTGCCAGCAGCTTCCGAGGGAGGAACACTGAAGCTTTCTTT
CDR3 protein: CASSFRGRNTEAFF

J gene: TRBJ2-2
D gene: .
clone size: few
V gene: TRBV14
CDR3 DNA: TGTGCCAGCAGCCATTTGACTAGGGCTGCCGGGGAGCTGTTTTTT
CDR3 protein: CASSHLTRAAGELFF

J gene: TRBJ2-3
D gene: .
clone size: .
V gene: TRBV9
CDR3 DNA: TGTGCCAGCAGCGTAGTAGGGGGAAGCACAGATACGCAGTATTTT
CDR3 protein: CASSVVGGSTDTQYF

J gene: TRBJ2-2
D gene: TRBD2
clone size: .
V gene: TRBV12-3/TRBV12-4
CDR3 DNA: TGTGCCAGCACTCGGACTAGCGGGGGGGAGCTGTTTTTT
CDR3 protein: CASTRTSGGELFF

J gene: TRBJ2-1
D gene: TRBD2
clone size: .
V gene: TRBV7-2
CDR3 DNA: TGTGCCAGCAGCTTAGCACTAGCGACCTACAATGAGCAGTTCTTC
CDR3 protein: CASSLALATYNEQFF

J gene: TRBJ1-2
D gene: TRBD1
clone size: .
V gene: TRBV9
CDR3 DNA: TGTGCCAGCAGCGAAGACACAGGGGTTGGTGGCTACACCTTC
CDR3 protein: CASSEDTGVGGYTF

J gene: TRBJ2-7
D gene: TRBD2
clone size: few
V gene: TRBV27
CDR3 DNA: TGTGCCAGCAGTTTAGTTGGGCGGGAGGGAGGAATCTACGAGCAGTACTTC
CDR3 protein: CASSLVGREGGIYEQYF

J gene: TRBJ2-1
D gene: .
clone size: .
V gene: TRBV7-3
CDR3 DNA: TGTGCCAGCAGCTTCCGCGGGGTAGGGAGCTCCTACAATGAGCAGTTCTTC
CDR3 protein: CASSFRGVGSSYNEQFF

J gene: TRBJ1-3
D gene: .
clone size: once
V gene: TRBV30
CDR3 DNA: TGTGCCTGGATCGCGAACTCTGGAAACACCATATATTTT
CDR3 protein: CAWIANSGNTIYF

J gene: TRBJ1-1
D gene: .
clone size: .
V gene: TRBV19
CDR3 DNA: TGTGCCAGTATGAAGACTGTTTTGGACACTGAAGCTTTCTTT
CDR3 protein: CASMKTVLDTEAFF

J gene: TRBJ2-3
D gene: TRBD2
clone size: .
V gene: TRBV4-1
CDR3 DNA: TGCGCCAGCTCGCCTGGAGCGGGGGGGTTCACAGATACGCAGTATTTT
CDR3 protein: CASSPGAGGFTDTQYF

J gene: TRBJ1-4
D gene: .
clone size: .
V gene: TRBV30
CDR3 DNA: TGTGCCTGGAGTGTAGAAGCCGGGGGGAGAAGCGAAAAACTGTTTTTT
CDR3 protein: CAWSVEAGGRSEKLFF

J gene: TRBJ1-3
D gene: TRBD1
clone size: once
V gene: TRBV28
CDR3 DNA: TGTGCCAGCAGGGGACAGGTCTCTGGAAACACCATATATTTT
CDR3 protein: CASRGQVSGNTIYF

J gene: TRBJ2-7
D gene: .
clone size: .
V gene: TRBV5-6
CDR3 DNA: TGTGCCAGCAACACCGGACAGCCTTCTGTTGAGCAGTACTTC
CDR3 protein: CASNTGQPSVEQYF

J gene: TRBJ1-5
D gene: .
clone size: few
V gene: TRBV3-1/TRBV3-2
CDR3 DNA: TGTGCCAGCAGCCAGGCTTTTGACAGGATTCAGCCCCAGCATTTT
CDR3 protein: CASSQAFDRIQPQHF

J gene: TRBJ2-3
D gene: TRBD2
clone size: .
V gene: TRBV3-1/TRBV3-2
CDR3 DNA: TGTGCCAGCAGCCAAGATAGGGGACTAGGAGCAGATACGCAGTATTTT
CDR3 protein: CASSQDRGLGADTQYF

J gene: TRBJ2-3
D gene: TRBD2
clone size: .
V gene: TRBV18
CDR3 DNA: TGTGCCAGCTCACCAATAATAGCGGGTAGAGGCGATACGCAGTATTTT
CDR3 protein: CASSPIIAGRGDTQYF

J gene: TRBJ2-1
D gene: TRBD2
clone size: .
V gene: TRBV7-9
CDR3 DNA: TGTGCCAGCAGCTCGACCCGATTGGGACTAGCGGGAGGGTATGAGCAGTTCTTC
CDR3 protein: CASSSTRLGLAGGYEQFF

J gene: TRBJ1-4
D gene: .
clone size: .
V gene: TRBV4-2
CDR3 DNA: TGTGCCAGCAGCCAACTAGACGGTGCAACTAATGAAAAACTGTTTTTT
CDR3 protein: CASSQLDGATNEKLFF

J gene: TRBJ1-2
D gene: .
clone size: few
V gene: TRBV30
CDR3 DNA: TGTGCCTGGAGTGATAGTGGGGAGTATGGCTACACCTTC
CDR3 protein: CAWSDSGEYGYTF

J gene: TRBJ1-1
D gene: TRBD1
clone size: .
V gene: TRBV5-1
CDR3 DNA: TGCGCCAGCAGCTTGGCCCGGGACAGAGAAGCTTTCTTT
CDR3 protein: CASSLARDREAFF

J gene: TRBJ2-2
D gene: .
clone size: few
V gene: TRBV18
CDR3 DNA: TGTGCCAGCTCACCACCGACGCTCCGATTGGCGGCCGGGGAGCTGTTTTTT
CDR3 protein: CASSPPTLRLAAGELFF

J gene: TRBJ1-5
D gene: TRBD1
clone size: .
V gene: TRBV19
CDR3 DNA: TGTGCCAGTAGTATAGATGTACAGGGGGCGTCTTTTGGCCAGCCCCAGCATTTT
CDR3 protein: CASSIDVQGASFGQPQHF

J gene: TRBJ1-1
D gene: TRBD1
clone size: .
V gene: TRBV19
CDR3 DNA: TGTGCCAGTAGTACAGGGGGAGGAGGTACTGAAGCTTTCTTT
CDR3 protein: CASSTGGGGTEAFF

J gene: TRBJ2-2
D gene: TRBD1
clone size: .
V gene: TRBV7-2
CDR3 DNA: TGTGCCAGCAGGAGACAGGGTGGCACCGGGGAGCTGTTTTTT
CDR3 protein: CASRRQGGTGELFF

J gene: TRBJ1-5
D gene: .
clone size: .
V gene: TRBV5-6
CDR3 DNA: TGTGCCAGCAGCCATTGGTATCGAACCCCCCAAGCAAAGCAGCCCCAGCATTTT
CDR3 protein: CASSHWYRTPQAKQPQHF

J gene: TRBJ2-6
D gene: .
clone size: .
V gene: TRBV5-4
CDR3 DNA: TGTGCCAGCAGCAGAGGGCAACCAGGGGCCAACGTCCTGACTTTC
CDR3 protein: CASSRGQPGANVLTF

J gene: TRBJ1-5
D gene: .
clone size: .
V gene: TRBV4-1
CDR3 DNA: TGCGCCAGCAGCCAAGATCAGGATAGCAATCAGCCCCAGCATTTT
CDR3 protein: CASSQDQDSNQPQHF

J gene: TRBJ2-7
D gene: TRBD2
clone size: .
V gene: TRBV2
CDR3 DNA: TGTGCCAGTAGACTAGCGGGAGGGGGCGAGCAGTACTTC
CDR3 protein: CASRLAGGGEQYF

J gene: TRBJ1-2
D gene: TRBD1
clone size: .
V gene: TRBV7-2
CDR3 DNA: TGTGCCAGCAGCTTAAGGCAAGGCAGGGGGTATGGCTACACCTTC
CDR3 protein: CASSLRQGRGYGYTF

J gene: TRBJ2-3
D gene: TRBD2
clone size: .
V gene: TRBV11-2
CDR3 DNA: TGTGCCAGCAGCTTAGATTACCCCACTAGCGGGGAGAGCACAGATACGCAGTATTTT
CDR3 protein: CASSLDYPTSGESTDTQYF

J gene: TRBJ2-7
D gene: TRBD1
clone size: .
V gene: TRBV19
CDR3 DNA: TGTGCCAGTAGTCCCCAGGGACAGGGGCTTGGATCCTACGAGCAGTACTTC
CDR3 protein: CASSPQGQGLGSYEQYF

J gene: TRBJ1-1
D gene: TRBD1
clone size: .
V gene: TRBV27
CDR3 DNA: TGTGCCAGCAGTTTGTACAGGGGGCTGAACACTGAAGCTTTCTTT
CDR3 protein: CASSLYRGLNTEAFF

J gene: TRBJ2-7
D gene: .
clone size: .
V gene: TRBV2
CDR3 DNA: TGTGCCAGCAGTGAAGCCCTGGAGCAGTACTTC
CDR3 protein: CASSEALEQYF

J gene: TRBJ2-7
D gene: TRBD2
clone size: .
V gene: TRBV7-2
CDR3 DNA: TGTGCCAGCAGCTTTCCCGGGACTATCAAACTTAGCGAGCAGTACTTC
CDR3 protein: CASSFPGTIKLSEQYF

J gene: TRBJ1-2
D gene: .
clone size: .
V gene: TRBV3-1/TRBV3-2
CDR3 DNA: TGTGCCAGCAGCCAAGAGGGGTGGGTGGACTACTATGGCTACACCTTC
CDR3 protein: CASSQEGWVDYYGYTF

J gene: TRBJ2-1
D gene: .
clone size: .
V gene: TRBV27
CDR3 DNA: TGTGCCAGCAATCCCGCGGGGAGGATCTCCTACAATGAGCAGTTCTTC
CDR3 protein: CASNPAGRISYNEQFF

J gene: TRBJ1-5
D gene: TRBD1
clone size: .
V gene: TRBV12-3/TRBV12-4
CDR3 DNA: TGTGCCAGCAGTCTGGGGACAGATCAGCCCCAGCATTTT
CDR3 protein: CASSLGTDQPQHF

J gene: TRBJ2-7
D gene: .
clone size: .
V gene: TRBV9
CDR3 DNA: TGTGCCAGCAGCGCTAGGGGCTCCCCCTACGAGCAGTACTTC
CDR3 protein: CASSARGSPYEQYF

J gene: TRBJ1-5
D gene: TRBD1
clone size: .
V gene: TRBV19
CDR3 DNA: TGTGCCAGTAGTACATCAGGGGGCGCGGATCAGCCCCAGCATTTT
CDR3 protein: CASSTSGGADQPQHF

J gene: TRBJ1-1
D gene: .
clone size: .
V gene: TRBV11-2
CDR3 DNA: TGTGCCAGCAGCTCCCGGGGAACTGAAGCTTTCTTT
CDR3 protein: CASSSRGTEAFF

J gene: TRBJ1-2
D gene: .
clone size: .
V gene: TRBV5-4
CDR3 DNA: TGTGCCAGCAGTTCGCTGGGCGCAGAAAATGGCTACACCTTC
CDR3 protein: CASSSLGAENGYTF